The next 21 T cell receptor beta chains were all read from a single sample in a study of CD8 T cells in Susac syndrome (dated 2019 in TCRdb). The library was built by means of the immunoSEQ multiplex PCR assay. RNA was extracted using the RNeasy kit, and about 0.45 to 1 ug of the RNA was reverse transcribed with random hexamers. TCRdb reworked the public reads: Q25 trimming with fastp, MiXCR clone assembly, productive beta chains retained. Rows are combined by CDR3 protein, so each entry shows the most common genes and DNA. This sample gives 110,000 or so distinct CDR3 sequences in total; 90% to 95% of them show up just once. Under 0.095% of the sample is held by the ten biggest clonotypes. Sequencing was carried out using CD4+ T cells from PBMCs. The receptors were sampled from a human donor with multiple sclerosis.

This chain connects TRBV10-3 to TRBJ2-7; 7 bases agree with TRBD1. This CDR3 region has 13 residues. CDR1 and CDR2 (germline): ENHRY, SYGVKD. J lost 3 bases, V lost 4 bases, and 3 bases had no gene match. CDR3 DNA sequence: TGTGCCATCAGTGCCCGGGACAGCTACGAGCAGTACTTC. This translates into CAISARDSYEQYF.

The CDR3 DNA is TGTGCCAGCAGACTTGACAGGGGGTTTTTCTCTGAAGCTTTCTTT. Protein sequence: CASRLDRGFFSEAFF. The chain combines TRBV6-6 with TRBJ1-1; 9 bases line up with TRBD1. The CDR3 covers 15 residues. After removal of 6 bases from V and 6 bases from J, the junction contained 11 bases not matched to a gene. Germline V CDR1 and CDR2: MNHNY, SVGAGI (reference sequence).

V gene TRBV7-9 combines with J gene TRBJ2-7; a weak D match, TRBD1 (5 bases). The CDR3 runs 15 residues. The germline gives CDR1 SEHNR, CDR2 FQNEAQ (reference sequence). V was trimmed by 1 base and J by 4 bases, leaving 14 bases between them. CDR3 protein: CASSLGRTSLYEQYF. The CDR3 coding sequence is TGTGCCAGCAGCTTAGGCCGGACATCCCTATACGAGCAGTACTTC.

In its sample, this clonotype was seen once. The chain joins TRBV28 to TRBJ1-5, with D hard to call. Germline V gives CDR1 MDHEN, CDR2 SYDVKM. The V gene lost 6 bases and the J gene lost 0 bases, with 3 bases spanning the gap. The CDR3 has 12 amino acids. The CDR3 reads CASRYSNQPQHF. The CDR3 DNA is TGTGCCAGCAGGTATAGCAATCAGCCCCAGCATTTT.

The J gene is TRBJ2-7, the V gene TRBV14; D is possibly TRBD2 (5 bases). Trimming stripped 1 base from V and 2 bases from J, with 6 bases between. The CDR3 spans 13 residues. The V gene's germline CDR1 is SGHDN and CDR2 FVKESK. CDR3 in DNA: TGTGCCAGCAGCCAAGCCGGGACCTACGAGCAGTACTTC. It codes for CASSQAGTYEQYF.

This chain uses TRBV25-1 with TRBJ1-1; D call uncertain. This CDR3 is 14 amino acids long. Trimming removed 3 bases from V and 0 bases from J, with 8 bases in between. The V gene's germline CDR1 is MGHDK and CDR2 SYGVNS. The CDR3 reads CASSDLGVNTEAFF. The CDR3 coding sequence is TGTGCCAGCAGTGACCTAGGAGTGAACACTGAAGCTTTCTTT.

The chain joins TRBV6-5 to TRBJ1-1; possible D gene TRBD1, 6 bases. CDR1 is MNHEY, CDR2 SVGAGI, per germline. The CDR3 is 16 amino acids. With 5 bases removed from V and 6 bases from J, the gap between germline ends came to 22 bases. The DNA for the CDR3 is TGTGCCAGCAGTCACTTTCTGACAGGAATTGATGCTGAAGCTTTCTTT. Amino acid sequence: CASSHFLTGIDAEAFF.

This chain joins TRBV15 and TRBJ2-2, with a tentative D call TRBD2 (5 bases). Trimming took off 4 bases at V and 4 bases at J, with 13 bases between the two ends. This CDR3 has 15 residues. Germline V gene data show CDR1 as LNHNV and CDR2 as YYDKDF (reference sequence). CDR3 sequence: CATSNKGDFTGELFF. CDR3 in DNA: TGTGCCACCAGCAATAAGGGAGACTTCACCGGGGAGCTGTTTTTT.

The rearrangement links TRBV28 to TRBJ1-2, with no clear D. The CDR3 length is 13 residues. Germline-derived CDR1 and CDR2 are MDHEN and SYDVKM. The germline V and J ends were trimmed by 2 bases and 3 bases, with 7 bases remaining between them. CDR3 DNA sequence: TGTGCCAGCAGTTTACGGACGGACTATGGCTACACCTTC. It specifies CASSLRTDYGYTF.

The chain's CDR3 is CASSAPQRIYEQYF. In DNA form, the CDR3 reads TGTGCCAGCAGTGCCCCCCAGAGAATCTACGAGCAGTACTTC. The chain has TRBV2 and TRBJ2-7; no reliable D call. Germline V gives CDR1 SNHLY, CDR2 FYNNEI. Trimming removed 4 bases from V and 3 bases from J, with 13 bases in between. This CDR3 contains 14 residues.

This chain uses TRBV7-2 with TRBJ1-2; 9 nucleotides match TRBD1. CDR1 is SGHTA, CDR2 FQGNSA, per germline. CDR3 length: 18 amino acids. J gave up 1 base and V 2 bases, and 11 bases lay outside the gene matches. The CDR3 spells CASSLPRTGATYNYGYTF. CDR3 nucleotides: TGTGCCAGCAGCTTACCCAGGACAGGGGCGACTTATAACTATGGCTACACCTTC.

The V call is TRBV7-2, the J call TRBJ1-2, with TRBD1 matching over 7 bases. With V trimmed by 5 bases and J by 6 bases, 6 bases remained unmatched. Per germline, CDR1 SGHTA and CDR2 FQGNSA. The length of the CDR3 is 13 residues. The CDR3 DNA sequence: TGTGCCAGCAGCCCGGGGACAGCAAATGGCTACACCTTC. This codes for CASSPGTANGYTF.

CDR3 loop: CSVGSRRGQETQYF. CDR3 coding DNA: TGCAGCGTTGGTTCCCGGCGGGGTCAAGAGACCCAGTACTTC. This chain uses TRBV29-1 with TRBJ2-5; D is possibly TRBD2 (6 bases). V lost 4 bases, J lost 2 bases, and 14 bases lay in between. The germline gives CDR1 SQVTM, CDR2 ANQGSEA. The CDR3 length is 14 residues.

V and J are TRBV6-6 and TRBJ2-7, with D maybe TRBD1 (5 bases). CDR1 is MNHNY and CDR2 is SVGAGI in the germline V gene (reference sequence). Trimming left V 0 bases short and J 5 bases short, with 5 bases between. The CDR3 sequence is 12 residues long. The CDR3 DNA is TGTGCCAGCAGTTACTCGGGGCACGAGCAGTACTTC. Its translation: CASSYSGHEQYF.

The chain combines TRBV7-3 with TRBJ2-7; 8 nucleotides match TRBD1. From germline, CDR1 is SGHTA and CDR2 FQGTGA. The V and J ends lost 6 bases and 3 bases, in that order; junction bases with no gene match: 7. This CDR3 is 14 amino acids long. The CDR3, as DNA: TGTGCCAGCAGGGCCGGGACAGGAGACTACGAGCAGTACTTC. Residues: CASRAGTGDYEQYF. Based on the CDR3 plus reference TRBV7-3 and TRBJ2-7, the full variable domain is GAGVSQTPSNKVTEKGKYVELRCDPISGHTALYWYRQSLGQGPEFLIYFQGTGAADDSGLPNDRFFAVRPEGSVSTLKIQRTERGDSAVYLCASRAGTGDYEQYFGPGTRLTVT.

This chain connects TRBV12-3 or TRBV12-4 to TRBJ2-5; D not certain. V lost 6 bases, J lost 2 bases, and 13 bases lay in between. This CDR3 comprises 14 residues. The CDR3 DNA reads TGTGCCAGCAGCCCCTTGGGGTTGCAAGAGACCCAGTACTTC. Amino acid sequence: CASSPLGLQETQYF.

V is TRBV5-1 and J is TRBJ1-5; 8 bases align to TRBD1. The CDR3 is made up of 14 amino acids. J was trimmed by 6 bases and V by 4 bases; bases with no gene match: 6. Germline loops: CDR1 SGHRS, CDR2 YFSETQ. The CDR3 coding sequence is TGCGCCAGCAGCAAAGGACAGGGAACTCAGCCCCAGCATTTT. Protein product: CASSKGQGTQPQHF.

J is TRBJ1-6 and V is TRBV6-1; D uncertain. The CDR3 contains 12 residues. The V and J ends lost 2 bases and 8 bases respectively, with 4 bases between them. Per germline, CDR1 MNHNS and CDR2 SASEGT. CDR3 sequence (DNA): TGTGCCAGCAGTGAACCTTATTCACCCCTCCACTTT. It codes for CASSEPYSPLHF.

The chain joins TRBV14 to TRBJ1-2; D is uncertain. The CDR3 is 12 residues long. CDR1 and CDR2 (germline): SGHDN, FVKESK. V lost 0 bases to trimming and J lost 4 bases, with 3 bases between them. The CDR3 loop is CASSQDFYGYTF. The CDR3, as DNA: TGTGCCAGCAGCCAAGATTTCTATGGCTACACCTTC.

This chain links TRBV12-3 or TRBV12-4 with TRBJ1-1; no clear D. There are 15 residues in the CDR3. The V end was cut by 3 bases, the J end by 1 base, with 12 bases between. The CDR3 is CASSFGPGANTEAFF. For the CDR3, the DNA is TGTGCCAGCAGTTTCGGTCCAGGAGCGAACACTGAAGCTTTCTTT.

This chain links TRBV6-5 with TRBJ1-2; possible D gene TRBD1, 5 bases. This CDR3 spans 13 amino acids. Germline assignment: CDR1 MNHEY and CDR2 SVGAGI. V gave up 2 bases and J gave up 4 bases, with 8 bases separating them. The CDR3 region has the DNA TGTGCCAGCAGTTACCAGGGAAGCTATGGCTACACCTTC. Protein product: CASSYQGSYGYTF.